Listed below are T cell receptor beta chains from one sample, sequenced in a study of T cells in tuberculosis. TCRdb's table, derived via immunoSEQ multiplex PCR, lists solely in-frame clones and lacks some. This sample carries some 30,000 clones, under 95% of them seen once, and the ten largest clones take 6.8%. Sample: PBMCs, taken at tuberculosis diagnosis. Receptors were obtained from an adult with tuberculosis. Both conserved end residues are part of each CDR3. D genes are given only for firm matches. The size entry is marked missing in some rows and otherwise reads once, few, many or a size class.

abundance	v_gene	j_gene	d_gene	CDR3aa	CDR3nt
NA	TRBV7-2	TRBJ2-6	TRBD1	CASSSEGARGANVLTF	TGTGCCAGCAGCTCCGAGGGGGCGCGGGGGGCCAACGTCCTGACTTTC
once	TRBV5-6	TRBJ2-1	NA	CASSLTRYNEQFF	TGTGCCAGCAGCTTGACCCGGTACAATGAGCAGTTCTTC
NA	TRBV29-1	TRBJ2-7	NA	CSVVARYEQYF	TGCAGCGTTGTGGCACGCTACGAGCAGTACTTC
NA	TRBV5-1	TRBJ1-1	NA	CASSFSRDSHTEAFF	TGCGCCAGCAGCTTTTCCCGGGACTCTCACACTGAAGCTTTCTTT
NA	TRBV19	TRBJ1-1	NA	CASSIGSSRGRAEAFF	TGTGCCAGTAGTATAGGTTCCTCGCGGGGGCGGGCTGAAGCTTTCTTT
NA	TRBV19	TRBJ1-5	NA	CASSAHREIFNQPQHF	TGTGCCAGTAGTGCGCACCGGGAGATCTTCAATCAGCCCCAGCATTTT
NA	TRBV11-3	TRBJ2-1	NA	CASSSWGDSYNEQFF	TGTGCCAGCAGCTCCTGGGGAGACTCCTACAATGAGCAGTTCTTC
NA	TRBV9	TRBJ2-7	TRBD1	CASSSSGQGIYEQYF	TGTGCCAGCAGCTCGTCGGGACAGGGAATCTACGAGCAGTACTTC
NA	TRBV19	TRBJ1-5	NA	CAGGDGYSNQPQHF	TGTGCCGGGGGGGACGGATATAGCAATCAGCCCCAGCATTTT
NA	TRBV15	TRBJ2-6	TRBD1	CATSRRSTGVSGANVLTF	TGTGCCACCAGCAGGCGATCCACAGGGGTCTCTGGGGCCAACGTCCTGACTTTC
NA	TRBV4-1	TRBJ2-7	TRBD2	CASSQESQYSGRAAYEQYF	TGCGCCAGCAGCCAAGAGAGCCAATATAGCGGGAGGGCCGCCTACGAGCAGTACTTC
NA	TRBV18	TRBJ1-1	NA	CASSQGGTEAFF	TGTGCCAGCTCACAGGGGGGGACTGAAGCTTTCTTT
few	TRBV9	TRBJ2-1	NA	CASSGSGGSYNEQFF	TGTGCCAGCAGCGGAAGCGGTGGCTCCTACAATGAGCAGTTCTTC
once	TRBV9	TRBJ2-7	TRBD1	CASSTGTGTYEQYF	TGTGCCAGCAGCACTGGGACAGGAACCTACGAGCAGTACTTC
NA	TRBV15	TRBJ2-5	TRBD2	CATSRPGLAGFQETQYF	TGTGCCACCAGCAGACCCGGACTAGCGGGGTTTCAAGAGACCCAGTACTTC
NA	TRBV2	TRBJ2-7	TRBD2	CASSETRGGEQYF	TGTGCCAGCAGTGAAACGCGGGGGGGAGAGCAGTACTTC
NA	TRBV5-1	TRBJ1-6	TRBD1	CASTNDRVTLHF	TGCGCCAGCACAAACGACAGGGTAACCCTCCACTTT
NA	TRBV6-5	TRBJ1-2	TRBD1	CASRTTGGGDYGYTF	TGTGCCAGCAGGACCACAGGGGGGGGAGACTATGGCTACACCTTC
NA	TRBV6-5	TRBJ2-1	TRBD1	CASSQTGTGTNEQFF	TGTGCCAGCAGTCAAACCGGGACAGGGACCAATGAGCAGTTCTTC
NA	TRBV15	TRBJ1-2	NA	CATSRARSNLDGYTF	TGTGCCACCAGCAGAGCGCGCAGTAACCTAGATGGCTACACCTTC
NA	TRBV5-1	TRBJ1-5	TRBD1	CASSRTGGIQPQHF	TGCGCCAGCAGCAGAACAGGGGGCATTCAGCCCCAGCATTTT
NA	TRBV2	TRBJ2-3	TRBD2	CASSAGTSRTDTQYF	TGTGCCAGCAGTGCCGGGACTAGTCGAACAGATACGCAGTATTTT
NA	TRBV10-1	TRBJ2-1	TRBD2	CASSEVLAGNEQFF	TGCGCCAGCAGTGAAGTGCTAGCGGGGAATGAGCAGTTCTTC
NA	TRBV20-1	TRBJ2-1	TRBD2	CSARGAGKPFF	TGCAGTGCCCGCGGAGCGGGGAAGCCGTTCTTC
NA	TRBV23-1	TRBJ1-5	TRBD1	CASRLDRGKRSNQPQHF	TGCGCCAGCAGGCTCGACAGGGGCAAGAGGAGCAATCAGCCCCAGCATTTT
NA	TRBV18	TRBJ1-4	NA	CASSDRQAEKLFF	TGTGCCAGCTCAGACCGACAGGCCGAAAAACTGTTTTTT
NA	TRBV28	TRBJ1-1	NA	CASSPTRVNTEAFF	TGTGCCAGCAGTCCGACACGAGTGAACACTGAAGCTTTCTTT
NA	TRBV28	TRBJ2-4	TRBD1	CASSSTGGGGNIQYF	TGTGCCAGCAGTTCCACAGGGGGCGGAGGAAACATTCAGTACTTC
NA	TRBV4-1	TRBJ1-3	NA	CASSQGTRGNTIYF	TGCGCCAGCAGCCAAGGGACCCGAGGGAACACCATATATTTT
NA	TRBV5-1	TRBJ2-1	TRBD2	CASGSSGRAEEQFF	TGCGCCAGCGGATCTAGCGGGAGGGCAGAAGAGCAGTTCTTC
few	TRBV18	TRBJ2-7	NA	CASSPDSTSYEQYF	TGTGCCAGCTCACCCGACAGTACCTCCTACGAGCAGTACTTC
NA	TRBV5-1	TRBJ1-1	TRBD1	CASSHIRQGKNTEAFF	TGCGCCAGCAGCCACATAAGACAGGGTAAGAACACTGAAGCTTTCTTT
NA	TRBV19	TRBJ2-3	NA	CAAGWGTDTQYF	TGTGCCGCGGGGTGGGGGACAGATACGCAGTATTTT
once	TRBV5-5	TRBJ2-1	TRBD1	CASSRAGTGTNEQFF	TGTGCCAGCTCTAGAGCCGGGACAGGGACCAATGAGCAGTTCTTC
NA	TRBV6-1	TRBJ1-1	NA	CASIERGNTEAFF	TGTGCCAGCATAGAACGGGGGAACACTGAAGCTTTCTTT
once	TRBV19	TRBJ2-1	TRBD1	CASRQGAMVGGHNEQFF	TGTGCCAGTAGACAGGGGGCTATGGTGGGCGGACACAATGAGCAGTTCTTC
NA	TRBV7-2	TRBJ2-7	NA	CASSLEIHEQYF	TGTGCCAGCAGCTTGGAGATCCACGAGCAGTACTTC
NA	TRBV6-5	TRBJ2-7	NA	CASSYSRRVGRYEQYF	TGTGCCAGCAGTTACTCGAGGCGGGTAGGTCGGTACGAGCAGTACTTC
NA	TRBV7-8	TRBJ2-1	NA	CASRVPGDRYNEQFF	TGTGCCAGCAGAGTCCCCGGGGATCGCTACAATGAGCAGTTCTTC
NA	TRBV18	TRBJ1-5	NA	CASSYGHDNQPQHF	TGTGCCAGCTCGTATGGACACGACAATCAGCCCCAGCATTTT
NA	TRBV29-1	TRBJ1-1	NA	CSVWGKEAFF	TGCAGCGTATGGGGCAAAGAAGCTTTCTTT
NA	TRBV2	TRBJ2-1	TRBD2	CASKGGGGGNEQFF	TGTGCCAGCAAAGGTGGCGGGGGGGGCAATGAGCAGTTCTTC
NA	TRBV10-2	TRBJ2-2	TRBD1	CASRTGTGGSTGELFF	TGCGCCAGCAGGACCGGGACAGGGGGAAGCACCGGGGAGCTGTTTTTT
NA	TRBV5-1	TRBJ2-1	TRBD2	CASSPNRAGQNNEQFF	TGCGCCAGCAGCCCCAATCGAGCGGGGCAAAACAATGAGCAGTTCTTC
medium-sized	TRBV7-8	TRBJ2-7	NA	CASSLVLAPYEQYF	TGTGCCAGCAGCTTAGTACTAGCCCCCTACGAGCAGTACTTC
NA	TRBV9	TRBJ2-1	TRBD2	CASSAHRGGLNEQFF	TGTGCCAGCAGCGCGCATCGCGGGGGGCTCAATGAGCAGTTCTTC
NA	TRBV18	TRBJ2-6	TRBD1	CASSPPNTRGPSGANVLTF	TGTGCCAGCTCACCACCGAATACGAGGGGGCCATCTGGGGCCAACGTCCTGACTTTC